This TCR beta chain came from a study of CD8+ T cells in alopecia areata. CDR1 is LNHDA and CDR2 is SQIVND in the germline V gene (reference sequence). The CDR3 extends over 19 amino acids. Trimming cost V 2 bases and J 7 bases, with 24 bases left between them. On this clone: The target antigen is unknown.

RNA extraction was followed by reverse transcription into cDNA, which acted as the sequencing template. The repertoire was sequenced with immunoSEQ multiplex PCR; TCRdb's copy has only in-frame clones and lacks some. The repertoire holds about 180,000 clones, with approximately 50% as singletons. Treatment given: oral pan-JAK inhibitor, 5-10 mg twice daily. Overall study results and limits: More clonal than normal scalp was lesional scalp, particularly alopecia totalis/universalis. Administration of tofacitinib significantly diminished scalp clonality and expanded CD8+ clones within the top 100. Scalp sample sequencing also detects resident alphabeta T cells of normal skin.

The clonotype was recovered from a human donor with alopecia areata. V usage is TRBV19 and J usage is TRBJ1-6; D may be TRBD1 (5 bases). The material was CD8+ T cells sorted from blood, obtained around week 54, from a patient treated with tofacitinib. The CDR3 sequence: CASSIIGQGFAEENSPLHF. The CDR3 coding sequence is TGTGCCAGTAGTATAATAGGGCAGGGTTTCGCGGAAGAGAATTCACCCCTCCACTTT.